The 26 T cell receptor beta chains below were found in one sample sequenced in a study of TIL therapy for anti-PD-1-resistant metastatic lung cancer. The libraries were made with immunoSEQ v3. Repertoires were generated with immunoSEQ multiplex PCR, while TCRdb's copy carries only in-frame clones and drops some. The sample carries 95,000 or so clones, roughly two thirds recorded once. Time point meaning: pre-treatment sample, taken before nivolumab and TIL therapy. Pleural nodules or supraclavicular lymph nodes made up most of the excised metastases sampled. The source was tumor tissue, collected at baseline. These receptor sequences come from a person aged 25 to 80 with non-small cell lung cancer.

The V and J genes are TRBV19 and TRBJ2-5, with D perhaps assigned TRBD1 or TRBD2 (5 bases each). The CDR3 sequence is 15 residues long. Trimming cost V 5 bases and J 4 bases, with 17 bases left between them. Germline-derived CDR1 and CDR2 are LNHDA and SQIVND (reference sequence). CDR3 residues: CASSGNSGTSETQYF. The CDR3 DNA reads TGTGCCAGTAGTGGCAATTCCGGGACCTCAGAGACCCAGTACTTC.

The genes are TRBV12-5 and TRBJ2-5; the match to TRBD1 covers 7 bases. V lost 6 bases to trimming and J lost 4 bases; unmatched junction nucleotides: 8. Germline CDR1 LGHNT, CDR2 FRNRAP. The CDR3 has 14 residues. CDR3 sequence reads: CASGPGTVGETQYF. The CDR3 DNA sequence: TGTGCTAGTGGCCCCGGGACAGTCGGAGAGACCCAGTACTTC.

The chain employs TRBV7-2 and TRBJ2-1; D gene uncertain. Germline CDR1 is SGHTA and CDR2 is FQGNSA. This CDR3 is built from 12 residues. The V end lost 1 base, the J end lost 5 bases, and 3 bases lay between the germline ends. The CDR3 sequence is CASSLVNNEQFF. The CDR3 DNA reads as TGTGCCAGCAGCTTAGTGAACAATGAGCAGTTCTTC.

This chain joins TRBV19 and TRBJ2-3; unclear D gene. Between the trimmed V and J ends, which lost 5 bases and 4 bases, there was a span of 10 bases. This CDR3 has 13 residues. Germline-derived CDR1 and CDR2 are LNHDA and SQIVND (reference sequence). CDR3 coding DNA: TGTGCCAGTAGTCACGATTGGGCAGATACGCAGTATTTT. Translation gives CASSHDWADTQYF.

The rearrangement joins TRBV6-2 or TRBV6-3 to TRBJ1-1; D is perhaps TRBD1 (5 bases). The germline CDR1 and CDR2 sequences are MNHEY and SVGEGT. V was cut by 2 bases and J by 0 bases, with 7 bases left in between. This CDR3 spans 14 amino acids. The CDR3 reads CASSYRGVNTEAFF. CDR3 DNA sequence: TGTGCCAGCAGTTACCGGGGCGTGAACACTGAAGCTTTCTTT.

The chain recombines TRBV28 with TRBJ1-4, with a tentative D call TRBD1 (5 bases). V was cut by 2 bases and J by 5 bases, with 15 bases left in between. The CDR3 consists of 16 residues. Germline values: CDR1 MDHEN, CDR2 SYDVKM. The CDR3 DNA follows: TGTGCCAGCAGTTTAAACCCCGGGAGGGGCAATGAAAAACTGTTTTTT. This sequence encodes CASSLNPGRGNEKLFF.

The genes are TRBV19 and TRBJ2-5; D is perhaps TRBD2 (6 bases). Per germline, CDR1 LNHDA and CDR2 SQIVND (reference sequence). V was trimmed by 10 bases and J by 1 base, leaving 13 bases between them. The CDR3 contains 13 residues. As DNA, the CDR3 is TGTGCCAACCGTAGCGGACTCCAAGAGACCCAGTACTTC. It translates to CANRSGLQETQYF.

J is TRBJ2-2 and V is TRBV18, with TRBD2 identical over 10 bases. The CDR3 spans 17 residues. The germline gives CDR1 KGHSH, CDR2 LQKENI. V was clipped by 5 bases and J by 5 bases; unmatched bases: 11. DNA of the CDR3: TGTGCCAGCTCATCGTCCGCTAGCGGGAGATTTACCGGGGAGCTGTTTTTT. Translated, it gives CASSSSASGRFTGELFF.

The chain has TRBV6-6 and TRBJ2-2; D gene ambiguous. Germline V gene data show CDR1 as MNHNY and CDR2 as SVGAGI (reference sequence). With 7 bases removed from V and 0 bases from J, the gap between germline ends came to 12 bases. This CDR3 is 15 amino acids long. The DNA for the CDR3 is TGTGCCAGCACCGGATGGGTCGCGAACACCGGGGAGCTGTTTTTT. It translates to CASTGWVANTGELFF.

The chain couples TRBV7-9 to TRBJ2-7, with 14 bases identical to TRBD2. The CDR3 is made up of 17 amino acids. V was pared by 5 bases and J by 6 bases, with 12 bases of the junction left unmatched. Germline assignment: CDR1 SEHNR and CDR2 FQNEAQ (reference sequence). In DNA form, the CDR3 reads TGTGCCAGCAGCCTCCAGATGGGACTAGCGGGAGTACGCGAGCAGTACTTC. Its protein product is CASSLQMGLAGVREQYF. The variable domain in full, completed from reference TRBV7-9 and TRBJ2-7, reads DTGVSQNPRHKITKRGQNVTFRCDPISEHNRLYWYRQTLGQGPEFLTYFQNEAQLEKSRLLSDRFSAERPKGSFSTLEIQRTEQGDSAMYLCASSLQMGLAGVREQYFGPGTRLTVT.

The CDR3 DNA reads as TGTGCCTCAAGGGGCGGGGGAGGTTGGAATGAGCAGTTCTTC. Translation gives CASRGGGGWNEQFF. The genes are TRBV30 and TRBJ2-1; 7 bases line up with TRBD2. The CDR3 has 14 residues. V trimming: 7 bases; J trimming: 7 bases; junction bases outside the gene matches: 13. Per germline, CDR1 GTSNPN and CDR2 SVGIG (reference sequence).

The chain carries TRBV27 and TRBJ2-2; perhaps TRBD2 as D (6 bases). In germline, CDR1 is MNHEY, CDR2 SMNVEV (reference sequence). The CDR3 has 14 residues. Trimming removed 5 bases from V and 6 bases from J, with 13 bases in between. Here the CDR3 reads CASSAFRESGELFF. The CDR3 DNA reads TGTGCCAGCAGTGCCTTTCGGGAGTCCGGGGAGCTGTTTTTT.

The CDR3 reads CASSLSAGNYGYTF. CDR3 coding DNA: TGTGCCAGCAGCTTATCGGCCGGAAACTATGGCTACACCTTC. The chain combines TRBV11-1 with TRBJ1-2; D not resolved. Per germline, CDR1 SGHAT and CDR2 FQDESV (reference sequence). CDR3 length equals 14 residues. Deletions cut 2 bases from V and 2 bases from J, with 9 bases between.

The chain links TRBV27 to TRBJ2-3, with TRBD1 as a possible D gene (6 bases). The V end lost 2 bases, the J end lost 6 bases, and 12 bases lay between the germline ends. Germline V gene sequence: CDR1 MNHEY, CDR2 SMNVEV (reference sequence). This CDR3 comprises 14 residues. The CDR3 DNA follows: TGTGCCAGCAGTTTACAGGGGTTTCGGGATACGCAGTATTTT. Amino acids: CASSLQGFRDTQYF.

The table lists this clone with a few counts. This chain joins TRBV12-2 and TRBJ2-1; the D call TRBD2 from the table was never checked on the DNA. TRBV12-2 is termed a pseudogene. The CDR3 is 12 residues long. CDR3 nucleotides: TGTGCAACTATCGGACTAGTCAATGAGCAGTTCTTC. This codes for CATIGLVNEQFF.

V and J are TRBV2 and TRBJ2-3; 11 nucleotides agree with TRBD1. The CDR3 loop spans 15 amino acids. Germline loops: CDR1 SNHLY, CDR2 FYNNEI. V trimming: 7 bases; J trimming: 3 bases; junction bases outside the gene matches: 6. CDR3 DNA: TGTGCCAGCACAGGACAGGGGGCGAGTACAGATACGCAGTATTTT. Protein: CASTGQGASTDTQYF.

Only one count was recorded for this clone. This sequence joins TRBV27 and TRBJ2-3; D possibly corresponds to TRBD1 (6 bases). V dropped 4 bases and J dropped 2 bases, with 19 bases sitting between them. The CDR3 runs to 17 residues. Germline V lookup: CDR1 MNHEY, CDR2 SMNVEV (reference sequence). For the CDR3, the DNA is TGTGCCAGCAGTTCCGCGGCCCCAGGGGCCGACACAGATACGCAGTATTTT. Translated: CASSSAAPGADTDTQYF.

In its sample, this clone was seen once. This chain joins TRBV16 and TRBJ1-1; D ambiguous. V was clipped by 3 bases and J by 9 bases, with 11 bases between them. Per the germline V gene, CDR1 is KGHSY and CDR2 is FQNENV. The CDR3 has 12 residues. The CDR3 nucleotides read TGTGCCAGCAGCCAGCCGAGATCGAAAGCTTTCTTT. Its translation: CASSQPRSKAFF.

This clone has more than one count but fewer than ten. This sample includes further DNA sequences coding for the same CDR3. The chain couples TRBV6-5 to TRBJ2-7, with TRBD1 matching over 9 bases. This CDR3 comprises 15 residues. Germline values: CDR1 MNHEY, CDR2 SVGAGI. The J segment lost 2 bases and the V segment lost 2 bases, leaving 4 bases of the junction unmatched. The DNA for the CDR3 is TGTGCCAGCAGTTACCTAACAGGGGGCCCCTACGAGCAGTACTTC. Encoded protein: CASSYLTGGPYEQYF.

The rearrangement uses TRBV28 and TRBJ2-7; D remains unclear. The CDR3 extends over 11 amino acids. CDR1 MDHEN and CDR2 SYDVKM come from the germline V gene. V lost 5 bases to trimming and J lost 7 bases, with 9 bases between them. The CDR3 loop is CASSRFREQYF. For the CDR3, the DNA is TGTGCCAGCAGTCGGTTCAGAGAGCAGTACTTC. Combining the CDR3 with reference TRBV28 and TRBJ2-7 gives the whole variable domain DVKVTQSSRYLVKRTGEKVFLECVQDMDHENMFWYRQDPGLGLRLIYFSYDVKMKEKGDIPEGYSVSREKKERFSLILESASTNQTSMYLCASSRFREQYFGPGTRLTVT.

V gene TRBV6-6 combines with J gene TRBJ1-2; 7 positions agree with TRBD1. V was clipped by 2 bases and J by 6 bases; unmatched bases: 12. Germline CDR1 reads MNHNY; CDR2 reads SVGAGI (reference sequence). This CDR3 has 16 residues. The CDR3 protein is CASSYLHRDSADGYTF. For the CDR3, the DNA is TGTGCCAGCAGTTACCTCCACCGGGACAGCGCCGATGGCTACACCTTC.

The chain combines TRBV6-5 with TRBJ2-3, with 7 bases lining up with TRBD1. CDR1 is MNHEY, CDR2 SVGAGI, per germline. V lost 0 bases and J lost 6; bases outside the gene matches: 3. The CDR3 length is 14 residues. The CDR3 loop reads CASSYSTTGDTQYF. CDR3 nucleotides: TGTGCCAGCAGTTACTCGACGACAGGGGATACGCAGTATTTT.

This clone was recorded a few times. The V and J genes are TRBV5-6 and TRBJ1-6, with 12 bases matching TRBD1. The CDR3 spans 17 residues. Germline V gene lookup returns CDR1 SGHDT and CDR2 YYEEEE. With V trimmed by 4 bases and J by 7 bases, 9 bases remained unmatched. The CDR3 DNA reads TGTGCCAGCAGCAGACCCCGGGACAGGGGGCGGAATTCACCCCTCCACTTT. Translated: CASSRPRDRGRNSPLHF.

In its sample, this clone was seen many times. V gene TRBV5-1 combines with J gene TRBJ1-4; D possibly corresponds to TRBD1 (5 bases). This CDR3 is 15 amino acids long. Germline CDR1 and CDR2: SGHRS and YFSETQ. Trimming removed 3 bases at V and 3 bases at J, with 12 bases between. For the CDR3, the DNA is TGCGCCAGCAGCTCGGAGGGACTGGCTAATGAAAAACTGTTTTTT. Its protein is CASSSEGLANEKLFF.

This chain uses TRBV5-1 with TRBJ2-5, with a possible D match to TRBD2 (6 bases). The CDR3 totals 17 residues. Germline CDR1 is SGHRS and CDR2 is YFSETQ. Between the trimmed V and J ends, which lost 3 bases and 5 bases, there was a span of 23 bases. The CDR3 DNA reads TGCGCCAGCAGCTCGGTTGGGGACTGGGCACTAGGGGAGACCCAGTACTTC. This encodes CASSSVGDWALGETQYF.

V and J are TRBV30 and TRBJ1-1; TRBD1 matches at 7 bases. V trimming: 2 bases; J trimming: 9 bases; junction bases outside the gene matches: 15. Per germline, CDR1 GTSNPN and CDR2 SVGIG (reference sequence). The CDR3 is made up of 15 amino acids. CDR3 loop: CAWSPKSMGGQKAFF. For the CDR3, the DNA is TGTGCCTGGAGTCCGAAGAGCATGGGGGGACAGAAAGCTTTCTTT. The full variable domain, its missing parts supplied by reference TRBV30 and TRBJ1-1, is SQTIHQWPATLVQPVGSPLSLECTVEGTSNPNLYWYRQAAGRGLQLLFYSVGIGQISSEVPQNLSASRPQDRQFILSSKKLLLSDSGFYLCAWSPKSMGGQKAFFGQGTRLTVV.